There are many counts of the clone carrying this T cell receptor (beta chain). Its antigen is not known. Sequencing was performed with immunoSEQ multiplex PCR; in TCRdb, only in-frame clones are kept and a portion is missing. This sample comprises 20,000 to 25,000 clones, none seen once only. The sample comes from a study of T cells after posttransplantation cyclophosphamide. Findings and caveats of the study: Donor CD8+ memory clones often dominated recipient blood repertoires at later times.

The germline V gene has CDR1 SQVTM and CDR2 ANQGSEA. The ends lost 6 bases at V and 6 bases at J; junction bases unmatched: 7. There are 14 residues in the CDR3. This chain uses TRBV29-1 with TRBJ2-7, with TRBD2 identical over 14 bases. This sequence originates from a woman in her fifties or sixties in good health, CMV-negative, and a related stem cell transplant donor. Sequenced input: PBMCs. The CDR3: CSVAGLAGVGEQYF. CDR3 coding DNA: TGCAGCGTGGCGGGACTAGCGGGAGTCGGCGAGCAGTACTTC.